These 14 T cell receptor beta chains came from one sample sequenced in a study of PD-L1 blockade in urothelial cancer. This sample's time point: pretreatment peripheral blood. TCRdb keeps only in-frame clones here, not all; method: immunoSEQ multiplex PCR. In the table there are more than 75,000 clones, roughly 84% of which are singletons. Sample: PBMCs, taken around atezolizumab (anti-PD-L1) treatment. Receptors were obtained from a man in his sixties with urothelial cancer.

The chain links TRBV6-5 to TRBJ1-1; 8 nucleotides align to TRBD1. Germline CDR1 reads MNHEY; CDR2 reads SVGAGI. V lost 5 bases and J lost 4; bases outside the gene matches: 6. The CDR3 contains 14 residues. The CDR3 nucleotides are TGTGCCAGCAGTCCCGGACAGGGTCTCACTGAAGCTTTCTTT. This sequence encodes CASSPGQGLTEAFF.

The genes are TRBV5-5 and TRBJ2-7; D remains unclear. The CDR3 extends over 13 amino acids. V was pared by 1 base and J by 3 bases, with 8 bases between. Germline CDR1 and CDR2: SGHKS and YYEKEE (reference sequence). DNA for the CDR3: TGTGCCAGCAGCTTGAGATCAGACTACGAGCAGTACTTC. Translation gives CASSLRSDYEQYF.

The rearrangement uses TRBV18 and TRBJ2-3; no clear D. The CDR3 is made up of 14 amino acids. The V and J ends lost 3 bases and 6 bases respectively, with 13 bases between them. Germline CDR1 reads KGHSH; CDR2 reads LQKENI. CDR3 in amino acids: CASSPISGSDTQYF. CDR3 DNA sequence: TGTGCCAGCTCACCCATATCCGGGTCGGATACGCAGTATTTT.

This chain links TRBV11-2 with TRBJ2-7, with TRBD2 as a possible D gene (6 bases). Germline loops: CDR1 SGHAT, CDR2 FQNNGV. The CDR3 is 16 residues long. Trimming cost V 4 bases and J 0 bases, with 16 bases left between them. The CDR3 bases are TGTGCCAGCAGCTGGCCTAGGGACTTCAGCTCCTACGAGCAGTACTTC. This sequence encodes CASSWPRDFSSYEQYF.

The gene calls are TRBV10-3 and TRBJ1-1; tentative D call: TRBD1 (6 bases). CDR3 length: 15 residues. The germline V and J ends were trimmed by 8 bases and 0 bases, with 16 bases remaining between them. Germline CDR1 reads ENHRY; CDR2 reads SYGVKD. CDR3 coding DNA: TGTGCCATCCGTTCCGGACAGTTGATGAACACTGAAGCTTTCTTT. The encoded protein is CAIRSGQLMNTEAFF.

This clone was counted between two and nine times. The genes are TRBV28 and TRBJ2-3, with D maybe TRBD2 (6 bases). The length of the CDR3 is 13 residues. Germline V lookup: CDR1 MDHEN, CDR2 SYDVKM. V lost 7 bases to trimming and J lost 4 bases, with 12 bases between them. This chain's CDR3 is CASTAGTADTQYF. In DNA form, the CDR3 reads TGTGCCAGCACAGCCGGGACTGCAGATACGCAGTATTTT. Together with reference TRBV28 and TRBJ2-3, the CDR3 gives the full variable domain: DVKVTQSSRYLVKRTGEKVFLECVQDMDHENMFWYRQDPGLGLRLIYFSYDVKMKEKGDIPEGYSVSREKKERFSLILESASTNQTSMYLCASTAGTADTQYFGPGTRLTVL.

The V and J genes are TRBV19 and TRBJ2-6, with D unclear. The CDR3 length is 14 residues. V lost 6 bases and J lost 3, with 9 bases in between. Germline CDR1 and CDR2: LNHDA and SQIVND (reference sequence). CDR3: CASSPRVGANVLTF. The CDR3, as DNA: TGTGCCAGTAGCCCCCGGGTTGGGGCCAACGTCCTGACTTTC.

This sequence joins TRBV6-1 and TRBJ1-2; 12 bases agree with TRBD1. With 0 bases clipped from V and 8 bases from J, the junction kept 7 bases outside the gene matches. The germline CDR1 and CDR2 sequences are MNHNS and SASEGT. This CDR3 region has 16 residues. The CDR3 nucleotides are TGTGCCAGCAGTGAAGCAGGGACAGGGGGCGCCGGGGGCTACACCTTC. Translation: CASSEAGTGGAGGYTF.

This chain connects TRBV18 to TRBJ2-2; possibly TRBD1 for D (6 bases). Germline CDR1 is KGHSH and CDR2 is LQKENI. The CDR3 has 14 amino acids. The V end lost 1 base, the J end lost 8 bases, and 11 bases lay between the germline ends. CDR3 coding DNA: TGTGCCAGCTCACCACTACAGGGAGCTGGGGAGCTGTTTTTT. Encoded protein: CASSPLQGAGELFF.

V and J are TRBV6-6 and TRBJ1-2; D call uncertain. Trimming shortened V by 6 bases and J by 5 bases, and 10 bases separated the two germline ends. Germline CDR1 reads MNHNY; CDR2 reads SVGAGI (reference sequence). The CDR3 runs 12 residues. The CDR3, as DNA: TGTGCCAGCAGGATCGAAGCTTATGGCTACACCTTC. The encoded protein is CASRIEAYGYTF.

CDR3 DNA: TGTGCCAGCAGTGCCAGGGTGACTGGGGGCAGACAGCCCCAGCATTTT. This gives the protein CASSARVTGGRQPQHF. This chain uses TRBV6-1 with TRBJ1-5; weak D call: TRBD1 (6 bases). Trimming removed 4 bases at V and 7 bases at J, with 20 bases between. Germline CDR1 reads MNHNS; CDR2 reads SASEGT. This CDR3 has 16 amino acids.

This chain connects TRBV6-6 to TRBJ2-5, with TRBD2 matching 11 bases. There are 13 residues in the CDR3. V lost 9 bases and J lost 2; bases outside the gene matches: 2. The V gene's germline CDR1 is MNHNY and CDR2 SVGAGI (reference sequence). CDR3 nucleotide sequence: TGTGCCAGTAGCGGGAGGGTACAAGAGACCCAGTACTTC. This sequence encodes CASSGRVQETQYF.

This clone has more than one count but fewer than ten. The chain combines TRBV11-3 with TRBJ2-1, with 13 bases identical to TRBD2. Germline V CDR1 and CDR2: SGHNT, YENEEA. Trimming cost V 5 bases and J 8 bases; bases outside gene matches: 6. The CDR3 has 15 residues. CDR3 nucleotides: TGTGCCAGCAGCCCCGGGACTAGCGGGACCGATGAGCAGTTCTTC. Translating it yields CASSPGTSGTDEQFF.

The CDR3 DNA reads TGCGCCAGCAGCTTGGTTGGACAGGGGACAGATACGCAGTATTTT. Translating it yields CASSLVGQGTDTQYF. This rearrangement joins TRBV5-1 to TRBJ2-3, with TRBD1 identical over 9 bases. Germline lookup yields CDR1 SGHRS and CDR2 YFSETQ. The J segment lost 3 bases and the V segment lost 0 bases, leaving 2 bases of the junction unmatched. This CDR3 region has 15 residues. Based on the CDR3 plus reference TRBV5-1 and TRBJ2-3, the full variable domain is KAGVTQTPRYLIKTRGQQVTLSCSPISGHRSVSWYQQTPGQGLQFLFEYFSETQRNKGNFPGRFSGRQFSNSRSEMNVSTLELGDSALYLCASSLVGQGTDTQYFGPGTRLTVL.